The 17 T cell receptor beta chains presented below share a single source sample, sequenced in a study of blood T cell repertoires in COVID-19. Assay: immunoSEQ multiplex PCR; the TCRdb copy retains only in-frame clones and omits some. The data hold approximately 150,000 clones, with roughly 87% observed a single time. Sequencing input: peripheral blood. The receptor set was obtained from a human donor in a cohort sampled during active COVID-19.

The chain is built from TRBV20-1 and TRBJ2-3; 8 bases align to TRBD2. This CDR3 has 15 residues. Germline CDR1 is DFQATT and CDR2 is SNEGSKA (reference sequence). The V and J ends lost 3 bases and 6 bases, in that order; junction bases with no gene match: 11. The CDR3 sequence is CSASTDGGRRDTQYF. CDR3 in DNA: TGCAGTGCTAGTACTGACGGCGGGAGGAGGGATACGCAGTATTTT.

The V call is TRBV28, the J call TRBJ2-2; 9 bases match TRBD1. The CDR3 totals 15 residues. The trim removed 0 bases at V and 4 bases at J, leaving 0 bases unmatched. Germline loops: CDR1 MDHEN, CDR2 SYDVKM. This CDR3 is CASSLWTGGTGELFF. CDR3 nucleotide sequence: TGTGCCAGCAGTTTATGGACAGGGGGCACCGGGGAGCTGTTTTTT.

The chain has TRBV25-1 and TRBJ2-6; 7 positions agree with TRBD2. The CDR3 has 16 residues. Germline V lookup: CDR1 MGHDK, CDR2 SYGVNS. J gave up 1 base and V 1 base, and 1 base lay outside the gene matches. The CDR3 nucleotides are TGTGCCAGCAGTGAATCCGGGGGGTCTGGGGCCAACGTCCTGACTTTC. It specifies CASSESGGSGANVLTF.

The chain couples TRBV7-3 to TRBJ2-3; D is possibly TRBD2 (7 bases). V was shortened by 5 bases and J by 4 bases, with 16 bases between the two germline ends. The germline V gene has CDR1 SGHTA and CDR2 FQGTGA. This CDR3 is 15 amino acids long. This chain's CDR3 is CASSPGQRGADTQYF. Written as DNA, the CDR3 is TGTGCCAGCAGCCCTGGACAGCGGGGCGCAGATACGCAGTATTTT.

This sequence joins TRBV28 and TRBJ2-7; 10 bases are shared with TRBD1. Looked up from germline, CDR1 is MDHEN and CDR2 is SYDVKM. The CDR3 loop spans 15 amino acids. J gave up 0 bases and V 7 bases, and 6 bases lay outside the gene matches. CDR3: CASTRQGAPSYEQYF. The CDR3 region has the DNA TGTGCCAGCACCCGACAGGGGGCACCCTCCTACGAGCAGTACTTC.

J is TRBJ2-6 and V is TRBV7-6; 8 positions agree with TRBD1. The CDR3 is 20 amino acids. Germline CDR1 SGHVS, CDR2 FNYEAQ. Trimming cost V 5 bases and J 0 bases; bases outside gene matches: 15. The CDR3 sequence: CASSRPLGQGAVSGANVLTF. The CDR3, as DNA: TGTGCCAGCAGCCGCCCCTTAGGACAGGGAGCCGTCTCTGGGGCCAACGTCCTGACTTTC.

The rearrangement uses TRBV27 and TRBJ2-2, with TRBD1 identical over 9 bases. The germline V gene has CDR1 MNHEY and CDR2 SMNVEV (reference sequence). This CDR3 spans 14 amino acids. With 7 bases clipped from V and 6 bases from J, the junction kept 6 bases outside the gene matches. CDR3 sequence reads: CASTNRGRAGELFF. In DNA form, the CDR3 reads TGTGCCAGCACAAACAGGGGGCGGGCCGGGGAGCTGTTTTTT.

The chain recombines TRBV9 with TRBJ2-5; TRBD2 matches 14 bases. This CDR3 comprises 17 residues. Germline V gene lookup returns CDR1 SGDLS and CDR2 YYNGEE. J was trimmed by 5 bases and V by 4 bases; bases with no gene match: 10. The CDR3 DNA reads as TGTGCCAGCAGCCCTCCCCCGGGACTAGCGGGGGATGAGACCCAGTACTTC. It is translated as CASSPPPGLAGDETQYF.

This sequence joins TRBV5-1 and TRBJ2-1; D possibly corresponds to TRBD1 (5 bases). The V end was cut by 1 base, the J end by 6 bases, with 17 bases between. The CDR3 is 16 residues long. Germline V gene sequence: CDR1 SGHRS, CDR2 YFSETQ. The CDR3 coding sequence is TGCGCCAGCAGCTTGCTCCAGGGAAAGGGATCCAATGAGCAGTTCTTC. Protein product: CASSLLQGKGSNEQFF.

The chain uses TRBV30 and TRBJ1-3; no definite D call. The CDR3 totals 13 residues. The germline V gene has CDR1 GTSNPN and CDR2 SVGIG (reference sequence). The germline V and J ends were trimmed by 6 bases and 1 base, with 10 bases remaining between them. The CDR3 region has the DNA TGTGCCTGCACCATAACATCTGGAAACACCATATATTTT. Amino acid sequence: CACTITSGNTIYF.

This sequence joins TRBV9 and TRBJ2-7, with a tentative D call TRBD2 (5 bases). CDR3 length: 15 residues. Germline assignment: CDR1 SGDLS and CDR2 YYNGEE. V lost 0 bases to trimming and J lost 5 bases, with 15 bases between them. CDR3 bases: TGTGCCAGCAGCGTAGCGATAAACGGGGTTAACGAGCAGTACTTC. Translation: CASSVAINGVNEQYF.

The rearrangement uses TRBV21-1 and TRBJ1-5. TRBV21-1 is deemed a pseudogene. The CDR3 runs to 17 residues. CDR3 region: CASSKDTGWIGNQPQHF. The DNA of the CDR3 is TGTGCCAGCAGCAAAGATACGGGTTGGATCGGCAATCAGCCCCAGCATTTT.

This clone has just a few counts. Within the sample, other DNA sequences also encode this same CDR3. The chain has TRBV6-2 or TRBV6-3 and TRBJ1-1; D is possibly TRBD1 (6 bases). The CDR3 runs 13 residues. Per germline, CDR1 MNHEY and CDR2 SVGEGT. V lost 6 bases and J lost 1, with 9 bases in between. The CDR3 sequence is CASSNRENTEAFF. In nucleotides, the CDR3 is TGTGCCAGCAGCAACAGGGAGAACACTGAAGCTTTCTTT.

The chain couples TRBV2 to TRBJ2-7, with 9 bases identical to TRBD2. The junction had 5 bases not matched to a gene; V was cut back by 8 bases and J by 3 bases. The germline V gene encodes CDR1 SNHLY and CDR2 FYNNEI. The CDR3 is made up of 13 amino acids. CDR3 loop: CASQREVLYEQYF. In DNA form, the CDR3 reads TGTGCCAGCCAGCGGGAGGTGCTCTACGAGCAGTACTTC.

Comment on this clone: The junction differs from germline at one of its ends, possibly a read error. The genes are TRBV5-1 and TRBJ2-7; 8 positions match TRBD2. Germline loops: CDR1 SGHRS, CDR2 YFSETQ. The CDR3 totals 12 residues. CDR3 sequence: CASSPAGGAHDF. CDR3 sequence (DNA): TGCGCCAGCAGCCCTGCGGGGGGCGCCCATGACTTC.

This clone was recorded once. V is TRBV5-1 and J is TRBJ2-7; 8 nucleotides match TRBD2. The germline V gene encodes CDR1 SGHRS and CDR2 YFSETQ. The CDR3 loop spans 14 amino acids. V trimming: 1 base; J trimming: 0 bases; junction bases outside the gene matches: 0. CDR3 nucleotides: TGCGCCAGCAGCTTGCGGGGGGGCTCCTACGAGCAGTACTTC. The encoded protein is CASSLRGGSYEQYF.

This chain joins TRBV10-3 and TRBJ1-2; D gene unclear. The CDR3 is 12 residues long. Germline V CDR1 and CDR2: ENHRY, SYGVKD. V was clipped by 3 bases and J by 2 bases, with 4 bases between them. DNA of the CDR3: TGTGCCATCAGTGACAGGAACTATGGCTACACCTTC. Its protein is CAISDRNYGYTF.